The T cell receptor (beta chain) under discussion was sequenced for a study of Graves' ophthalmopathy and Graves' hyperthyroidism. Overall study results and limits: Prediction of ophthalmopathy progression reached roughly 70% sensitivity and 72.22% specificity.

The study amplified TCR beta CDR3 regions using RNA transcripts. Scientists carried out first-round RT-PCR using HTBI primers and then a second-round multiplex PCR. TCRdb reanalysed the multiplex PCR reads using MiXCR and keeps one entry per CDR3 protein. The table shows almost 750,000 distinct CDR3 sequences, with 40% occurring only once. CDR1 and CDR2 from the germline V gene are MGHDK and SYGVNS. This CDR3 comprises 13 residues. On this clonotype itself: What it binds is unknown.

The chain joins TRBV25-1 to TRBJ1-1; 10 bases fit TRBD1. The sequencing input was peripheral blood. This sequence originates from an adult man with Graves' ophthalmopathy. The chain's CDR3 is CARAGQGGTEAFF. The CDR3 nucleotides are TGTGCTAGAGCCGGACAGGGGGGGACTGAAGCTTTCTTT.